This TCR beta chain comes out of a study of OX40 agonist ivuxolimab in advanced cancers. Study at large: The dose-escalation cohort was about 87% male, with a mean age of approximately 62 years, ranging about 20 to 85. Participants could have had prior anti-PD-1, anti-PD-L1 or anti-CTLA-4 therapy, and about 40% had some. Study results and caveats: Among T cells, CD8+ cells averaged more expanded clones than CD4+ cells.

Trimming at V came to 8 bases and at J to 6 bases, leaving 8 bases not matched to a gene. Germline assignment: CDR1 SSHAT and CDR2 FNYEAQ (reference sequence). This CDR3 comprises 13 residues. Judged by abundance, this clone is medium-sized. Antigen: not known. Assay: immunoSEQ multiplex PCR; the TCRdb copy retains only in-frame clones and omits some. This table holds 50,000 to 55,000 clones, roughly 84% found once. The clonotype originates from an adult with an advanced solid tumor such as melanoma, head and neck, liver or kidney cancer. Sequencing used CD4+ or CD8+ T cells sorted from blood, obtained in a trial of the OX40 agonist ivuxolimab. This chain links TRBV7-7 with TRBJ2-5; 8 bases fit TRBD2. The CDR3 DNA is TGTGCCAGCCGTAGCGGGAATGGACAGACCCAGTACTTC. Protein sequence: CASRSGNGQTQYF.